A single TCR beta chain is shown here with its context. Antigen unknown. The sample originates from a study of blood T cells in healthy people across ages. Study observations and caveats: Aged donors had fewer naive CD4+ cells and lower diversity than long-lived donors. Investigators viewed diversity estimates from one million T cells as underestimates, the study reported.

Germline loops: CDR1 SQVTM, CDR2 ANQGSEA. CDR3 size: 13 residues. V was pared by 7 bases and J by 4 bases, with 13 bases between. Healthy Caucasian individuals from Russia aged roughly 6 to 90 served as donors. Alongside a J-beta primer mix, a sample-barcoded 5' primer served in a second PCR lasting roughly 7 to 11 cycles. The authors tagged each cDNA molecule using a template-switch adaptor with 12 random nucleotides. One entry per CDR3 protein, called by TCRdb with MiXCR from the 5' RACE reads. In the table there are about 1,600,000 distinct CDR3 sequences, roughly 40% of which are singletons. The specimen sequenced was blood. The sequence was collected from a woman aged 18-30 years in good health. The chain recombines TRBV29-1 with TRBJ1-4; D remains unclear. This chain's CDR3 is CSAGEGVNEKLFF. CDR3 nucleotide sequence: TGCAGCGCTGGCGAAGGCGTTAATGAAAAACTGTTTTTT.